This T cell receptor beta chain originates from a study of T-cell memory formation after mild COVID-19. 5'RACE with constant-segment primers built TCRalpha and TCRbeta cDNA libraries with UMIs. TCRdb itself ran the 5' RACE reads through MiXCR, one entry per CDR3 protein. The top ten hold roughly a quarter of the sample, which has 75,000 to 95,000 distinct CDR3 sequences, approximately 13% seen once. V was shortened by 0 bases and J by 0 bases, with 8 bases between the two germline ends. CDR3 length equals 15 residues. Germline loops: CDR1 MNHEY, CDR2 SVGAGI. This clonotype has more than one count but fewer than ten. Its antigen is undetermined. Whole-study findings and limits: Largely, contracting CD4+ clones fell within CM and EM, and contracting CD8+ clones within EMRA. In pre-infection memory, a portion of responding clones appeared, which suggested that cross-reactive memory joined. Whereas later expanders leaned CD4+, clones contracting day 15 to 85 showed a balanced CD4/CD8 makeup.

This clonotype was sampled from an adult woman who had mild COVID-19 (a few samples of this study predate the infection). Cell type and time point are not known. The sequencing input was PBMCs or a T cell subset sorted from them (not recorded which). V is TRBV6-5 and J is TRBJ2-5; D is uncertain. The CDR3 region has the DNA TGTGCCAGCAGTTACTCGAATGGGTACCAAGAGACCCAGTACTTC. Its translation: CASSYSNGYQETQYF.